The clone carrying this T cell receptor (beta chain) was observed once. This specimen belongs to a study of blood T cell repertoires in COVID-19. On the study more broadly: The study drew acute and convalescent COVID-19 samples from the United States, Italy and Spain.

The ends lost 0 bases at V and 4 bases at J; junction bases unmatched: 3. CDR1 LGHDT and CDR2 YNNKEL come from the germline V gene (reference sequence). CDR3 length: 15 residues. The authors' processing: Estimated nucleated cell counts came from reference gene primer amplification. Here immunoSEQ multiplex PCR was the method, and the copy in TCRdb shows in-frame clones only, minus some. V, J and clone size were drawn from that table, and D and trimming were deduced from the DNA. Altogether roughly 250,000 clones are present, approximately 86% being singletons, with the ten largest covering over 4.5%.

The rearrangement joins TRBV3-1 (or the pseudogene TRBV3-2) to TRBJ1-5; 7 positions agree with TRBD1. This sequence was found in a human donor in a cohort sampled during active COVID-19. Sequenced input: peripheral blood. The CDR3 reads CASSQDLQGNQPQHF. Written as DNA, the CDR3 is TGTGCCAGCAGCCAAGATCTACAGGGGAATCAGCCCCAGCATTTT.